This T cell receptor (beta chain) was found in a study of blood T cell repertoires in COVID-19. The wider study: Collection of acute and convalescent COVID-19 samples took place in the United States, Italy and Spain. T cells, B-cell-depleted T cells, or PBMCs provided the cDNA or gDNA that served as material.

During active infection, Seattle patients enrolled and were then monitored through disease. CDR1 is MRHNA, CDR2 SNTAGT, per germline. CDR3 length equals 14 residues. V was shortened by 3 bases and J by 0 bases, with 7 bases between the two germline ends. Under the authors' procedure: Reference gene primers were amplified, and this amplification served to estimate nucleated cell counts. Produced via immunoSEQ multiplex PCR; TCRdb's table is partial and in-frame only. Clone size and the V and J calls come from that table; the DNA yielded D and trimming. The sample has hundreds of thousands of clones; 92% are singletons.

J is TRBJ2-3 and V is TRBV6-4, with a weak D call TRBD2 (5 bases). The sequence was obtained from a man between 60 and 75 years old with COVID-19, enrolled during active disease. Material: peripheral blood. CDR3 residues: CASSESGSTDTQYF. As DNA, the CDR3 is TGTGCCAGCAGTGAAAGCGGTAGCACAGATACGCAGTATTTT.